These 32 T cell receptor beta chains share one sample of origin, sequenced in a study of T cell responses to AZD1222 COVID-19 vaccine (TCRdb year 2021). Libraries were built with the immunoSEQ multiplex PCR assay. Imported from immuneACCESS, the table was reduced by TCRdb to in-frame sequences with V and J called. These copies leave out some clones; in studies compared against another copy, an unresolved V gene accounts for under half, and the cause of the remainder is not known. This sample holds 140,000 to 150,000 clones; about 93% were observed only once. Under 2% of the sample is taken by the ten largest. The time point tag for this specimen amounts to: baseline before first vaccination. The sequenced sample was peripheral blood, obtained on day 0 of AZD1222 vaccination. The receptors here all came from an adult in good health.

In regard to this clone: This CDR3 is also generated by other DNA sequences in the sample. CDR3 DNA: TGTGCCAGCAGCTCCGGGCGGTTTGGGGCCCAGCATTTT. This translates into CASSSGRFGAQHF. V and J are TRBV2 and TRBJ1-5, with D uncertain. Trimming shortened V by 6 bases and J by 11 bases, and 17 bases separated the two germline ends. The germline gives CDR1 SNHLY, CDR2 FYNNEI. The CDR3 has 13 residues.

The chain links TRBV3-1 (or the pseudogene TRBV3-2) to TRBJ1-5, with TRBD1 matching over 9 bases. Trimming at V came to 3 bases and at J to 0 bases, leaving 9 bases not matched to a gene. Germline V gene data show CDR1 as LGHDT and CDR2 as YNNKEL (reference sequence). This CDR3 has 18 amino acids. The CDR3 protein is CASSHSGTGRYSNQPQHF. For the CDR3, the DNA is TGTGCCAGCAGCCACTCCGGGACAGGGCGTTATAGCAATCAGCCCCAGCATTTT.

CDR3 sequence (DNA): TGTGCCAGCAGTGGGGGGACTGCTCCTAGCACAGATACGCAGTATTTT. Its protein product is CASSGGTAPSTDTQYF. The gene calls are TRBV6-1 and TRBJ2-3; a possible D gene is TRBD2 (6 bases). The V and J ends lost 4 bases and 0 bases respectively, with 14 bases between them. The CDR3 length is 16 residues. Germline CDR1 is MNHNS and CDR2 is SASEGT.

This clone was detected only once. The V call is TRBV5-1, the J call TRBJ2-3; no clear D gene. Germline CDR1 reads SGHRS; CDR2 reads YFSETQ. This CDR3 spans 14 amino acids. V shed 2 bases and J shed 4 bases, with 11 bases lying between them. This CDR3 is CASSLISPPDTQYF. In nucleotides, the CDR3 is TGCGCCAGCAGCTTAATATCACCCCCAGATACGCAGTATTTT.

This chain links TRBV6-5 with TRBJ2-3; 8 positions agree with TRBD2. CDR1 and CDR2 from the germline V gene are MNHEY and SVGAGI. With 6 bases clipped from V and 10 bases from J, the junction kept 6 bases outside the gene matches. CDR3 length: 12 amino acids. As DNA, the CDR3 is TGTGCCAGCAGCTCCGGGACTAGAGCGCAGTATTTT. Its translation is CASSSGTRAQYF.

The rearrangement uses TRBV3-1 (or the pseudogene TRBV3-2) and TRBJ2-3; D unresolved. The V end was cut by 3 bases, the J end by 5 bases, with 12 bases between. From germline, CDR1 is LGHDT and CDR2 YNNKEL (reference sequence). The CDR3 totals 14 residues. The CDR3 sequence: CASSHEWARDTQYF. DNA of the CDR3: TGTGCCAGCAGCCATGAATGGGCCCGAGATACGCAGTATTTT.

With regard to this clone: Sequence at one end of the junction differs from germline and may be a read error. This rearrangement joins TRBV30 to TRBJ2-1, with D hard to call. The CDR3 runs to 8 residues. In germline, CDR1 is GTSNPN, CDR2 SVGIG (reference sequence). The DNA of the CDR3 is TGCGGCTGCGATGAGCAGTTCTTC. Residues: CGCDEQFF. The full variable domain, rest sourced from reference TRBV30 and TRBJ2-1, is SQTIHQWPATLVQPVGSPLSLECTVEGTSNPNLYWYRQAAGRGLQLLFYSVGIGQISSEVPQNLSASRPQDRQFILSSKKLLLSDSGFYLCGCDEQFFGPGTRLTVL.

Here the CDR3 reads CASSIWGNQPQHF. The CDR3, as DNA: TGTGCCAGTAGTATTTGGGGAAACCAGCCCCAGCATTTT. J is TRBJ1-5 and V is TRBV19; D not certain. Germline loops: CDR1 LNHDA, CDR2 SQIVND (reference sequence). Between the trimmed V and J ends, which lost 3 bases and 7 bases, there was a span of 10 bases. The CDR3 length is 13 residues. The full variable domain, completed using reference TRBV19 and TRBJ1-5, is DGGITQSPKYLFRKEGQNVTLSCEQNLNHDAMYWYRQDPGQGLRLIYYSQIVNDFQKGDIAEGYSVSREKKESFPLTVTSAQKNPTAFYLCASSIWGNQPQHFGDGTRLSIL.

This chain joins TRBV7-8 and TRBJ2-1; the match to TRBD2 covers 11 bases. Germline CDR1 is SGHVS and CDR2 is FQNEAQ. V shed 5 bases and J 6 bases; nucleotides not matched to a gene: 18. CDR3 length: 19 residues. The CDR3 DNA is TGTGCCAGCAGCCGGTCCCTACTAGCGGGGGCGGGGGTTGGCAATGAGCAGTTCTTC. This translates into CASSRSLLAGAGVGNEQFF. Together with reference TRBV7-8 and TRBJ2-1, the CDR3 gives the full variable domain: GAGVSQSPRYKVAKRGQDVALRCDPISGHVSLFWYQQALGQGPEFLTYFQNEAQLDKSGLPSDRFFAERPEGSVSTLKIQRTQQEDSAVYLCASSRSLLAGAGVGNEQFFGPGTRLTVL.

The gene calls are TRBV6-6 and TRBJ2-3; the match to TRBD1 covers 10 bases. With 5 bases clipped from V and 3 bases from J, the junction kept 8 bases outside the gene matches. The germline V gene has CDR1 MNHNY and CDR2 SVGAGI (reference sequence). The CDR3 is 16 amino acids. The chain's CDR3 is CASSHQWDRGTDTQYF. The CDR3 region has the DNA TGTGCCAGCAGTCACCAATGGGACAGGGGAACAGATACGCAGTATTTT.

This chain uses TRBV9 with TRBJ1-5; D remains ambiguous. V was clipped by 4 bases and J by 0 bases, with 11 bases between them. The CDR3 covers 15 residues. Germline assignment: CDR1 SGDLS and CDR2 YYNGEE. CDR3 loop: CASSPNPDSNQPQHF. The CDR3 DNA sequence: TGTGCCAGCAGCCCGAACCCAGATAGCAATCAGCCCCAGCATTTT.

The chain is built from TRBV19 and TRBJ1-1; perhaps TRBD1 as D (6 bases). Per the germline V gene, CDR1 is LNHDA and CDR2 is SQIVND (reference sequence). CDR3 length equals 13 residues. Trimming removed 7 bases from V and 3 bases from J, with 12 bases in between. CDR3 in amino acids: CASKGEGYTEAFF. CDR3 DNA sequence: TGTGCCAGTAAGGGGGAGGGGTACACTGAAGCTTTCTTT.

The chain recombines TRBV7-8 with TRBJ2-7; perhaps TRBD2 as D (6 bases). The CDR3 runs to 13 residues. Germline CDR1 and CDR2: SGHVS and FQNEAQ. V was pared by 7 bases and J by 0 bases, with 10 bases between. The CDR3 nucleotides are TGTGCCAGCACTTGGACTACCTCCTACGAGCAGTACTTC. It specifies CASTWTTSYEQYF.

The genes are TRBV30 and TRBJ2-7, with D possibly being TRBD1 (5 bases). Germline V gives CDR1 GTSNPN, CDR2 SVGIG (reference sequence). CDR3 size: 14 residues. The V gene lost 2 bases and the J gene lost 2 bases, with 13 bases spanning the gap. The CDR3 nucleotides are TGTGCCTGGAGTCGAAACGGACAAGCCTACGAGCAGTACTTC. It yields the protein CAWSRNGQAYEQYF.

V is TRBV5-1 and J is TRBJ2-5; maybe TRBD1 (6 bases). CDR3 length equals 14 residues. Trimming cost V 3 bases and J 3 bases, with 12 bases left between them. CDR1 SGHRS and CDR2 YFSETQ come from the germline V gene. The CDR3 bases are TGCGCCAGCAGCTCGACAAACAGGGAAGAGACCCAGTACTTC. This codes for CASSSTNREETQYF.

J is TRBJ2-1 and V is TRBV4-2, with a weak D call TRBD1 (6 bases). Between the trimmed V and J ends, which lost 0 bases and 7 bases, there was a span of 13 bases. The CDR3 contains 15 residues. Germline V gives CDR1 LGHNA, CDR2 YNFKEQ. The CDR3 region has the DNA TGTGCCAGCAGCCAAGACAGGGGATGGGTAAATGAGCAGTTCTTC. As protein: CASSQDRGWVNEQFF.

The chain has TRBV28 and TRBJ1-1; D is perhaps TRBD1 (5 bases). The CDR3 loop spans 15 amino acids. The germline gives CDR1 MDHEN, CDR2 SYDVKM. V was shortened by 4 bases and J by 4 bases, with 16 bases between the two germline ends. The CDR3: CASSSPSEGATEAFF. CDR3 nucleotides: TGTGCCAGCAGTTCCCCGTCCGAAGGGGCCACTGAAGCTTTCTTT.

This clone was counted a few times. The J gene is TRBJ2-2, the V gene TRBV7-3; D perhaps matches TRBD2 (5 bases). The germline V and J ends were trimmed by 11 bases and 4 bases, with 11 bases remaining between them. CDR1 and CDR2 from the germline V gene are SGHTA and FQGTGA. The CDR3 is 12 amino acids. CDR3: CASGGVTGELFF. The CDR3 region has the DNA TGTGCCTCCGGAGGAGTCACCGGGGAGCTGTTTTTT.

This clone is a singleton in its sample. This chain links TRBV6-1 with TRBJ2-3; 9 nucleotides align to TRBD1. Losses at the gene ends were 6 bases for V and 0 bases for J; bases not matched to a gene: 7. The CDR3 loop spans 16 amino acids. Germline lookup yields CDR1 MNHNS and CDR2 SASEGT. CDR3: CASREQGALSTDTQYF. In DNA form, the CDR3 reads TGTGCCAGCAGAGAACAGGGGGCCCTTAGCACAGATACGCAGTATTTT.

The rearrangement uses TRBV7-6 and TRBJ2-7; the match to TRBD2 covers 7 bases. Trimming at V came to 0 bases and at J to 5 bases, leaving 7 bases not matched to a gene. The CDR3 runs 15 residues. CDR1 SGHVS and CDR2 FNYEAQ come from the germline V gene. The CDR3: CASSLAGEGNHEQYF. The DNA of the CDR3 is TGTGCCAGCAGCTTAGCGGGGGAGGGTAACCACGAGCAGTACTTC.

The chain links TRBV19 to TRBJ2-2; a weak D match, TRBD1 (5 bases). In germline, CDR1 is LNHDA, CDR2 SQIVND (reference sequence). The CDR3 is 14 residues long. The V and J ends lost 3 bases and 4 bases respectively, with 9 bases between them. CDR3 amino acids: CASSMGRATGELFF. In nucleotides, the CDR3 is TGTGCCAGTAGTATGGGCAGGGCCACCGGGGAGCTGTTTTTT.

J is TRBJ2-7 and V is TRBV5-1; the D call may be TRBD1 or TRBD2 (5 bases each). This CDR3 contains 14 residues. CDR1 and CDR2 (germline): SGHRS, YFSETQ. Between the trimmed V and J ends, which lost 5 bases and 2 bases, there was a span of 14 bases. As DNA, the CDR3 is TGCGCCAGCAGTACCCCCGGGGCCCCCTACGAGCAGTACTTC. It is translated as CASSTPGAPYEQYF. The full variable domain, completed using reference TRBV5-1 and TRBJ2-7, is KAGVTQTPRYLIKTRGQQVTLSCSPISGHRSVSWYQQTPGQGLQFLFEYFSETQRNKGNFPGRFSGRQFSNSRSEMNVSTLELGDSALYLCASSTPGAPYEQYFGPGTRLTVT.

Points on this clone: The same CDR3 arises from other DNA sequences in this sample as well. The chain has TRBV5-1 and TRBJ1-5; TRBD1 agrees at 8 bases. The CDR3 totals 14 residues. From germline, CDR1 is SGHRS and CDR2 YFSETQ. V lost 4 bases to trimming and J lost 7 bases; unmatched junction nucleotides: 7. The CDR3 loop reads CASSPGQGGQPQHF. The CDR3 DNA reads TGCGCCAGCAGCCCCGGACAGGGCGGGCAGCCCCAGCATTTT.

The gene calls are TRBV19 and TRBJ2-3, with a weak D call TRBD2 (6 bases). Between the trimmed V and J ends, which lost 7 bases and 1 base, there was a span of 18 bases. The CDR3 is made up of 16 amino acids. CDR1 is LNHDA, CDR2 SQIVND, per germline (reference sequence). The CDR3 region is CASTPEVAARTDTQYF. CDR3 nucleotides: TGTGCCAGTACCCCAGAGGTAGCGGCACGCACAGATACGCAGTATTTT.

The J gene is TRBJ2-3, the V gene TRBV5-1; possibly TRBD2 for D (5 bases). CDR1 is SGHRS and CDR2 is YFSETQ in the germline V gene. V gave up 0 bases and J gave up 1 base, with 12 bases separating them. The CDR3 has 16 amino acids. The CDR3 loop reads CASSLGWEIGTDTQYF. The CDR3 DNA follows: TGCGCCAGCAGCTTGGGATGGGAGATCGGCACAGATACGCAGTATTTT.

The rearrangement uses TRBV7-2 and TRBJ1-1, with D possibly matching TRBD1 (5 bases). The germline V gene encodes CDR1 SGHTA and CDR2 FQGNSA. The CDR3 loop spans 13 amino acids. Trimming stripped 5 bases from V and 4 bases from J, with 11 bases between. The CDR3 nucleotides read TGTGCCAGCAGCCTCAAGAGGGGCACTGAAGCTTTCTTT. As protein: CASSLKRGTEAFF.

The chain couples TRBV6-1 to TRBJ2-3, with 13 bases fitting TRBD2. Germline loops: CDR1 MNHNS, CDR2 SASEGT. CDR3 size: 19 residues. J gave up 0 bases and V 1 base, and 7 bases lay outside the gene matches. The CDR3 DNA reads TGTGCCAGCAGTGAAGGAACTAGCGGGGGGGCCATCAGCACAGATACGCAGTATTTT. This translates into CASSEGTSGGAISTDTQYF.

The chain joins TRBV7-2 to TRBJ2-5; TRBD2 matches at 8 bases. Germline assignment: CDR1 SGHTA and CDR2 FQGNSA. The CDR3 consists of 15 residues. Trimming took 3 bases from V and 5 from J; bases not matched to a gene: 8. CDR3 protein: CASSFSGSGMETQYF. Written as DNA, the CDR3 is TGTGCCAGCAGCTTTTCAGGTAGCGGGATGGAGACCCAGTACTTC.

The CDR3 coding sequence is TGTGCCAGTAGTCCTGGGGCCCGGGGAGGCACTGAAGCTTTCTTT. Encoded protein: CASSPGARGGTEAFF. The chain recombines TRBV19 with TRBJ1-1, with a weak D call TRBD1 (5 bases). Trimming removed 5 bases at V and 4 bases at J, with 17 bases between. The germline gives CDR1 LNHDA, CDR2 SQIVND (reference sequence). CDR3 length equals 15 residues.

This clone appeared a single time. This sequence joins TRBV5-6 and TRBJ2-3, with D possibly matching TRBD2 (5 bases). The germline CDR1 and CDR2 sequences are SGHDT and YYEEEE. The germline V and J ends were trimmed by 5 bases and 2 bases, with 15 bases remaining between them. The CDR3 spans 15 residues. CDR3 residues: CASRGGLGYTDTQYF. CDR3 DNA sequence: TGTGCCAGCAGAGGCGGGTTGGGCTACACAGATACGCAGTATTTT.

About this clone itself: Other DNA variants within this sample encode the same CDR3. The J gene is TRBJ2-5, the V gene TRBV14, with 12 bases lining up with TRBD2. Germline CDR1 SGHDN, CDR2 FVKESK. The CDR3 consists of 15 residues. Trimming took 5 bases from V and 3 from J; bases not matched to a gene: 4. The CDR3 sequence is CASSYRLAGEETQYF. In nucleotides, the CDR3 is TGTGCCAGCAGCTACCGACTAGCGGGGGAAGAGACCCAGTACTTC.

The chain joins TRBV5-1 to TRBJ1-2; D call uncertain. The CDR3 consists of 13 residues. Trimming removed 4 bases at V and 4 bases at J, with 11 bases between. Germline V CDR1 and CDR2: SGHRS, YFSETQ. CDR3 loop: CASSLGLAYGYTF. The DNA of the CDR3 is TGCGCCAGCAGCCTGGGCCTAGCCTATGGCTACACCTTC.